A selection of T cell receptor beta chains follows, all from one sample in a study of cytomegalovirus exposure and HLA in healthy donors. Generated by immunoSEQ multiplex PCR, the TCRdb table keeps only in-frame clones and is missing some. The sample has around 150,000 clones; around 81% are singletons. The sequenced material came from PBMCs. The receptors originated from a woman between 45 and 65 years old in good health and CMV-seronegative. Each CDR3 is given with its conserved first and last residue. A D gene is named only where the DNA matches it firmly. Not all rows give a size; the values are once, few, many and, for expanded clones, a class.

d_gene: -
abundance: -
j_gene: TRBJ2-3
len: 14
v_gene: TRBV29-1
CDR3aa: CSVEGEGSTDTQYF
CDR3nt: TGCAGCGTTGAAGGCGAGGGAAGCACAGATACGCAGTATTTT

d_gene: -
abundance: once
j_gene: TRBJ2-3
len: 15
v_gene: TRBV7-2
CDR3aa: CASTKGGGERYTQYF
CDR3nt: TGTGCCAGCACCAAGGGAGGGGGAGAGAGGTATACGCAGTATTTT

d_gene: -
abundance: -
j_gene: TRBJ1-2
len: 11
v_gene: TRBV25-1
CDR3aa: CASSAGGGYTF
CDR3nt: TGTGCCAGCAGTGCGGGTGGCGGCTACACCTTC

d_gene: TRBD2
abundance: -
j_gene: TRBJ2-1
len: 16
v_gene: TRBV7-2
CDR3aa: CASSLASGRTNNEQFF
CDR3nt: TGTGCCAGCAGCTTGGCTAGCGGGAGGACCAACAATGAGCAGTTCTTC

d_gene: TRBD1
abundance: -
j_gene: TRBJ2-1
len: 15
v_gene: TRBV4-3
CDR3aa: CASSEGQGDYNEQFF
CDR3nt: TGCGCCAGCAGCGAGGGACAGGGAGACTACAATGAGCAGTTCTTC

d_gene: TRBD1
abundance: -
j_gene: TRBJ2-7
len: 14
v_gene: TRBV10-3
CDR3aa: CAISESSGGYEQYF
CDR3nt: TGTGCCATCAGTGAGTCGTCAGGGGGCTACGAGCAGTACTTC

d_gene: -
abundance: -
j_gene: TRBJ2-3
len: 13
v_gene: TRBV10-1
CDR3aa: CASSVRGYDTQYF
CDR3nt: TGCGCCAGCAGTGTTAGGGGTTACGATACGCAGTATTTT

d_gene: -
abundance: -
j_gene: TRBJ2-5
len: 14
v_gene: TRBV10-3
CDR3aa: CAISELTNQETQYF
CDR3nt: TGTGCCATCAGTGAGTTGACAAACCAAGAGACCCAGTACTTC

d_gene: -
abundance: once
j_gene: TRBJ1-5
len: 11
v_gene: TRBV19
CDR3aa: CASGPLGPQHF
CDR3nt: TGTGCCAGTGGGCCCCTGGGTCCCCAGCATTTT

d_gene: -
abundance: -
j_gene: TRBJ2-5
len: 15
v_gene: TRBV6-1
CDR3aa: CASRGIPDYPETQYF
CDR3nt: TGTGCCAGCAGGGGGATACCGGACTATCCAGAGACCCAGTACTTC

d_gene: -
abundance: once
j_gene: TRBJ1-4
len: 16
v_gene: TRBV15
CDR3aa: CATSRDQGIGNEKLFF
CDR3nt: TGTGCCACCAGCAGAGATCAGGGTATTGGGAATGAAAAACTGTTTTTT

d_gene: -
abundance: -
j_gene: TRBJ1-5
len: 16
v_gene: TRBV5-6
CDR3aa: CASSSWRPNSNQPQHF
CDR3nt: TGTGCCAGCAGCTCTTGGAGACCCAATAGCAATCAGCCCCAGCATTTT

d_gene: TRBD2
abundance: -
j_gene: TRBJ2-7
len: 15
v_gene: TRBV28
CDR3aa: CASSREVASSYEQYF
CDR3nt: TGTGCCAGCAGCCGGGAGGTCGCAAGTTCCTACGAGCAGTACTTC

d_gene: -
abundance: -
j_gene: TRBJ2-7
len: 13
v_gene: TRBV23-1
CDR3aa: CASAPRQIYEQYF
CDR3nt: TGCGCCAGCGCCCCGCGGCAGATCTACGAGCAGTACTTC

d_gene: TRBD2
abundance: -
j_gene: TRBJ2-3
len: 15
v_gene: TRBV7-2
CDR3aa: CASSFSGGAADTQYF
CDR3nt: TGTGCCAGCTCTTTTAGCGGGGGGGCTGCAGATACGCAGTATTTT

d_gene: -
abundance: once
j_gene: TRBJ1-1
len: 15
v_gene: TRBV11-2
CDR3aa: CASSSPGLRNTEAFF
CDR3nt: TGTGCCAGCAGTTCCCCGGGACTGAGGAACACTGAAGCTTTCTTT

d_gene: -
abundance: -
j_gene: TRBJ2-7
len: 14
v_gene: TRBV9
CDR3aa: CASSVGASTYEQYF
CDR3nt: TGTGCCAGCAGCGTAGGGGCTAGCACCTACGAGCAGTACTTC

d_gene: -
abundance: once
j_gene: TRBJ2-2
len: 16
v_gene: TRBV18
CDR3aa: CASSPGGLRNTGELFF
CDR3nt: TGTGCCAGCTCACCCGGCGGGCTCCGGAACACCGGGGAGCTGTTTTTT

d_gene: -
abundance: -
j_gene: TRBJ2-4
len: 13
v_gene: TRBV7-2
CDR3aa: CASNSGAKNIQYF
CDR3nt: TGTGCCAGCAACAGCGGAGCCAAAAACATTCAGTACTTC

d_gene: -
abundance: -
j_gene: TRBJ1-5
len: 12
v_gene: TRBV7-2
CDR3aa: CASSLPNQPQHF
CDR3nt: TGTGCCAGCAGCTTACCGAATCAGCCCCAGCATTTT

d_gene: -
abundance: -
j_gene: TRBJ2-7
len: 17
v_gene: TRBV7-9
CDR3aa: CASSSSVSDRAYAEQYF
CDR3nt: TGTGCCAGCAGCTCAAGTGTCTCCGACAGAGCCTACGCGGAGCAGTACTTC

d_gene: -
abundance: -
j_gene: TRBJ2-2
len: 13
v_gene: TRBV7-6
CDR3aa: CASSVQESGELFF
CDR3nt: TGTGCCAGCAGCGTACAGGAGAGTGGGGAGCTGTTTTTT

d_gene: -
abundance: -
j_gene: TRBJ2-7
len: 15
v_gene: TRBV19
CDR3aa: CASSIGLQSSYEQYF
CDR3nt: TGTGCCAGTAGTATTGGGCTCCAGAGCTCCTACGAGCAGTACTTC

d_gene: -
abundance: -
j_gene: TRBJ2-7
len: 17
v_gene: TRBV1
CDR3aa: CTSSRPLPGIRVDEQYF
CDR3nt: TGCACCAGCAGTCGACCACTCCCCGGGATTAGAGTCGACGAGCAGTACTTC

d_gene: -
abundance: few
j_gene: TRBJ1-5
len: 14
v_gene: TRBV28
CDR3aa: CASSLLQSNQPQHF
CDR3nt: TGTGCCAGCAGTTTATTACAAAGTAATCAGCCCCAGCATTTT

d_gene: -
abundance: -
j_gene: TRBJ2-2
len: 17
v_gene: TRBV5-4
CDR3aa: CASSSGRDRANTGELFF
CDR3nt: TGTGCCAGCAGCAGCGGGCGGGACAGAGCGAACACCGGGGAGCTGTTTTTT

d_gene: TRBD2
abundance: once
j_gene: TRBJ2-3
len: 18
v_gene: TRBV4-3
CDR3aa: CASSQARGLAGRADTQYF
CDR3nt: TGCGCCAGCAGCCAAGCCCGGGGACTAGCGGGTAGGGCAGATACGCAGTATTTT

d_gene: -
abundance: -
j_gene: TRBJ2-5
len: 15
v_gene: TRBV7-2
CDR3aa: CASSWKAGYQETQYF
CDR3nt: TGTGCCAGCAGTTGGAAAGCGGGCTACCAAGAGACCCAGTACTTC

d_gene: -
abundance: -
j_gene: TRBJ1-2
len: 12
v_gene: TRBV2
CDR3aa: CASSEPAGGYTF
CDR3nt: TGTGCCAGCAGTGAACCCGCGGGGGGCTACACCTTC

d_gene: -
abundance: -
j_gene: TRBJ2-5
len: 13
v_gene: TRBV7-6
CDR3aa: CASSGAEQETQYF
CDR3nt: TGTGCCAGCAGCGGGGCGGAACAAGAGACCCAGTACTTC

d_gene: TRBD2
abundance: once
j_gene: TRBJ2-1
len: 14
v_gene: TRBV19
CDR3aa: CASRAGASYNEQFF
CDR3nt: TGTGCCAGTAGGGCGGGAGCCAGTTACAATGAGCAGTTCTTC

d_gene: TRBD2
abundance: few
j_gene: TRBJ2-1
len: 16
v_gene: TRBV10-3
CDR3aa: CAISESTLAGGVEQFF
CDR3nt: TGTGCCATCAGTGAGTCGACACTAGCGGGAGGAGTTGAGCAGTTCTTC

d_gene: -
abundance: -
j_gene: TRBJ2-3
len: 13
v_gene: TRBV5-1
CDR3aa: CASSLRRTDTQYF
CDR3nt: TGCGCCAGCAGCTTGCGTCGCACAGATACGCAGTATTTT

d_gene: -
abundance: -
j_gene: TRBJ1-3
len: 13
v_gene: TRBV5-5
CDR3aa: CASSSTSGNTIYF
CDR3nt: TGTGCCAGCAGCTCTACCTCTGGAAACACCATATATTTT

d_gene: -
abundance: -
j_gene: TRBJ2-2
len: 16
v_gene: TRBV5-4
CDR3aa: CASSLGGAENTGELFF
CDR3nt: TGTGCCAGCAGCTTGGGGGGAGCGGAGAACACCGGGGAGCTGTTTTTT

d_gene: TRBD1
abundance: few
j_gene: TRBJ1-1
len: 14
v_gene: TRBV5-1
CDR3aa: CASSSQGANTEAFF
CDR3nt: TGCGCCAGCAGCTCCCAGGGGGCTAACACTGAAGCTTTCTTT

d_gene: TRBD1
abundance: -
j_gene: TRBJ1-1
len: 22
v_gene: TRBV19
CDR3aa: CASSAKVKILGTGAGVNTEAFF
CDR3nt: TGTGCCAGTTCAGCTAAAGTCAAGATCCTCGGGACAGGGGCTGGAGTGAACACTGAAGCTTTCTTT

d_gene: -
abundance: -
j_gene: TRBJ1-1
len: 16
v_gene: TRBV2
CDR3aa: CASSDRRGLPNTEAFF
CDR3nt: TGTGCCAGCAGTGATCGGAGAGGTCTCCCAAACACTGAAGCTTTCTTT

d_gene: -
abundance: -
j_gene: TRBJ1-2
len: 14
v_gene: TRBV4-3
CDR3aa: CASSQDFTGYGYTF
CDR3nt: TGCGCCAGCAGCCAAGATTTCACGGGCTATGGCTACACCTTC

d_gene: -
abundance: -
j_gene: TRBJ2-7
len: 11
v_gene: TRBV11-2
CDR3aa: CASRERGEQYF
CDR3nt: TGTGCCAGCAGAGAAAGGGGGGAGCAGTACTTC

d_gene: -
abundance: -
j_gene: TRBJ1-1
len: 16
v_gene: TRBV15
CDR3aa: CATSRVGGGRDPEAFF
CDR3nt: TGTGCCACCAGCAGAGTAGGAGGCGGGAGGGACCCTGAAGCTTTCTTT

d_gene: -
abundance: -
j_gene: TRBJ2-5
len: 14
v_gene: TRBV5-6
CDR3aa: CASSYSGSQETQYF
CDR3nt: TGTGCCAGCAGCTATTCCGGGAGCCAAGAGACCCAGTACTTC

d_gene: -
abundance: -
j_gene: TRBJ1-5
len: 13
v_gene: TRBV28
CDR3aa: CATRQMGAQPQHF
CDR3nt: TGTGCCACTCGACAGATGGGTGCTCAGCCCCAGCATTTT

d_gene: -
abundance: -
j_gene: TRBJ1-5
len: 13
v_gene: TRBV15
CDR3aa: CATSRDLGQPQHF
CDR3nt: TGTGCCACCAGCAGAGATCTAGGCCAGCCCCAGCATTTT

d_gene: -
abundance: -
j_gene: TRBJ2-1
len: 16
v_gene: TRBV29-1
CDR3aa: CSVKPTGHGGYNEQFF
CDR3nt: TGCAGCGTTAAACCCACCGGGCACGGGGGCTACAATGAGCAGTTCTTC

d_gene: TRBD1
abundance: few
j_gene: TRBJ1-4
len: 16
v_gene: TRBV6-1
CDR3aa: CASSDSSGTGNEKLFF
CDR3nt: TGTGCCAGCAGTGATTCTTCCGGGACAGGGAATGAAAAACTGTTTTTT

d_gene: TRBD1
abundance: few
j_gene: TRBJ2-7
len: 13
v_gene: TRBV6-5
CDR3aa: CASSRTGAYEQYF
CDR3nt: TGTGCCAGCAGTCGGACAGGGGCCTACGAGCAGTACTTC

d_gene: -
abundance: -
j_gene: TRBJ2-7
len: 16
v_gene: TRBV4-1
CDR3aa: CASSHDGTGLFYEQYF
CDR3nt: TGCGCCAGCAGCCATGATGGTACGGGACTCTTCTACGAGCAGTACTTC

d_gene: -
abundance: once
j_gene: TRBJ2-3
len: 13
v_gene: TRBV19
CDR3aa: CASSIPGADTQYF
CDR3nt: TGTGCCAGTAGTATCCCAGGGGCGGATACGCAGTATTTT